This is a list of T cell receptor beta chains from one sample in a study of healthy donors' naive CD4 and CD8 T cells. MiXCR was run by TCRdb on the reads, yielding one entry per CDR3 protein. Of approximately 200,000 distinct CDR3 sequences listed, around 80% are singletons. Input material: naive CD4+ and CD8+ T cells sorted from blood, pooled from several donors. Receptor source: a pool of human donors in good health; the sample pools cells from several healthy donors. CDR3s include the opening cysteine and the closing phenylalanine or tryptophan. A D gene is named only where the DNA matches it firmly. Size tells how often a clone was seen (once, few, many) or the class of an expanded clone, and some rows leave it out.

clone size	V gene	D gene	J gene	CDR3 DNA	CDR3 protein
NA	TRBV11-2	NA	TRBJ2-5	TGTGCCAGCAGGTTCCTTAGGGGGGAGGTAGGGAGAGGAGAGACCCAGTACTTC	CASRFLRGEVGRGETQYF
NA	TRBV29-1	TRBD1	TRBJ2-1	TGCAGCGTCCTGGGACAGGGCCTCGATGAGCAGTTCTTC	CSVLGQGLDEQFF
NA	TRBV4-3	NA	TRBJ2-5	TGCGCCAGCAGCCATGGAAAAGAGACCCAGTACTTC	CASSHGKETQYF
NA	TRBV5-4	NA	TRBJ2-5	TGTGCCAGCAGCTCGACAGTTACCCAAGAGACCCAGTACTTC	CASSSTVTQETQYF
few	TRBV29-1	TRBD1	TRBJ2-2	TGCAGCGTGGTTACAGGGGCCACCGGGGAGCTGTTTTTT	CSVVTGATGELFF
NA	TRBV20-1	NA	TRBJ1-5	TGCAGTGCCGAGGAGGGGGATAGCAATCAGCCCCAGCATTTT	CSAEEGDSNQPQHF
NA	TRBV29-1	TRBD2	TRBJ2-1	TGCAGCGTGGCCGGGACTAGCGGAAGCTTCTACAATGGGCAGTTCTTC	CSVAGTSGSFYNGQFF
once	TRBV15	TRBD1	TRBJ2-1	TGTGCCACCAGCAGATTTTTGGGACAGGGGGCCGGTGAGCAGTTCTTC	CATSRFLGQGAGEQFF
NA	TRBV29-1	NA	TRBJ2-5	TGCAGCGTGGGGACAACTACCGGGACCCAGTACTTC	CSVGTTTGTQYF
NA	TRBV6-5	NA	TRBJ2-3	TGTGCCAGCAGTTCACAGTCACTACAAGATACGCAGTATTTT	CASSSQSLQDTQYF
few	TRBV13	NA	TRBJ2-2	TGTGCCAGCAGCTACGGACACGTCGGGGAGCTGTTTTTT	CASSYGHVGELFF
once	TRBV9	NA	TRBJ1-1	TGTGCCAGCAGCCCCCGGAACACCAACACTGAAGCTTTCTTT	CASSPRNTNTEAFF
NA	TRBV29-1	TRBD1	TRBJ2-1	TGCAGCGTTGCGCCGGACAGGGGCAACTACAATGAGCAGTTCTTC	CSVAPDRGNYNEQFF
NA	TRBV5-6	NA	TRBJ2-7	TGTGCCAGCAGCTTTACCGGGATCCTTCTAGAGTCCTACGAGCAGTACTTC	CASSFTGILLESYEQYF
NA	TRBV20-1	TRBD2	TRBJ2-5	TGCAGTGCTAGAGGGGTAGCGGGAGACGAGACCCAGTACTTC	CSARGVAGDETQYF
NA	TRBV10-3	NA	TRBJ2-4	TGTGCCATCAGTGTCGCAGGAAACATTCAGTACTTC	CAISVAGNIQYF
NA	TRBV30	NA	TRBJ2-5	TGTGCCTGGAGTGCCCTCGGGGGTGGCATTCAAGAGACCCAGTACTTC	CAWSALGGGIQETQYF
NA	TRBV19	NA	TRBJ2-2	TGTGCCAGTAGTATTGGGACCTACACCGGGGAGCTGTTTTTT	CASSIGTYTGELFF
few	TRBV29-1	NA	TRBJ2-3	TGCAGCGTTGCCCCAGATACGCAGTATTTT	CSVAPDTQYF
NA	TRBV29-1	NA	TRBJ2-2	TGCAGCGCCGGTGACAGGACTTTGTACACCGGGGAGCTGTTTTTT	CSAGDRTLYTGELFF
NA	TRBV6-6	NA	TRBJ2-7	TGTGCCAGCAGTTACGAGCGGGCTTCCTACGAGCAGTACTTC	CASSYERASYEQYF
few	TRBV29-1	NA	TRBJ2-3	TGCAGCGTTTCAGATACGCAGTATTTT	CSVSDTQYF
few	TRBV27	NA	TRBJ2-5	TGTGCCAGCAGTTTAGGCAGGGGTGAGACCCAGTACTTC	CASSLGRGETQYF
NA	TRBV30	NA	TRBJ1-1	TGTGCCTGGAGTGTATCGTGGGATGAAGCTTTCTTT	CAWSVSWDEAFF
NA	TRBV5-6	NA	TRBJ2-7	TGTGCCAGCAGCTTGTTGGTGGGGACAACCTACGAGCAGTACTTC	CASSLLVGTTYEQYF
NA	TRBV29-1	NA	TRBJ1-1	TGCAGCTCTGAGTGGGGGAACACTGAAGCTTTCTTT	CSSEWGNTEAFF
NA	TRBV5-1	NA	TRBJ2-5	TGCGCCAGCAGCTTGGTGGTGACGGAAGAGACCCAGTACTTC	CASSLVVTEETQYF
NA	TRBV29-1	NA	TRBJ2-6	TGCAGCGTTGACCCTGGGGCCAACGTCCTGACTTTC	CSVDPGANVLTF